This T cell receptor (beta chain) was recorded in a study of T cells after yellow fever vaccination. Study-wide findings and caveats: There was a small share of clonotypes that showed up in both the CD4 and CD8 compartments. Highly abundant clonotypes carried over from the bulk population could end up in FACS-sorted repertoires as contaminants.

A universal primer site and UMIs were added as TCR cDNA was made by 5'RACE template switching. Each CDR3 protein is one row after TCRdb ran MiXCR on the 5' RACE reads. The data hold a few hundred thousand distinct CDR3 sequences, with around 20% observed a single time. This clonotype was observed many times. Its antigen is not identified. Germline CDR1 and CDR2: LNHNV and YYDKDF (reference sequence). The length of the CDR3 is 15 residues. V shed 0 bases, J shed 0 bases, and the junction held 1 base outside the gene matches. This chain joins TRBV15 and TRBJ2-7; 8 nucleotides line up with TRBD1. Sequenced material: PBMCs, taken before the yellow fever booster vaccination. The source is a man younger than 35 who received the YFV17D yellow fever vaccine. The CDR3 is CATSREGTGSYEQYF. Written as DNA, the CDR3 is TGTGCCACCAGCAGAGAGGGGACAGGCTCCTACGAGCAGTACTTC.